This T cell receptor (beta chain) appears in the sequencing data of a study of cytomegalovirus exposure and HLA in healthy donors (dated by TCRdb to about 2017). Describing the broader study: An earlier analysis of roughly 570 of the donors reported 276 Gb of sequence data and approximately 120 million unique TCR beta sequences obtained from approximately 180 million T cells. Around 300 gigabases of sequencing data and approximately 85 million unique TCR sequences were included in an early release covering 500 to 750 HLA-typed donors. Of the 300 to 500 genotyped donors, less than 90% were placed in the genetic ancestry cluster associated with self-reported Caucasian donors. The study aimed to test whether signatures of past pathogen exposure could be identified by cataloging public T cell receptors. Using immunosequencing, the study profiled T cell repertoires from around 680 subjects and related those repertoires to cytomegalovirus serostatus. Besides the first cohort of about 730 subjects, a separate validation cohort made up of over 95 different subjects was used. The study combined high-throughput TCR immunosequencing, statistical association of individual TCRs with disease status, and machine learning to predict cytomegalovirus infection status. In a later analysis, previously published TCR beta repertoires from more than 500 donors were re-analyzed and high-resolution HLA genotyping was added so that TCR occurrence patterns could be studied. Rather than using new phenotypic data, the later analysis identified candidate immune exposures from TCR beta sequences and from how often those sequences occurred across donors. In an earlier analysis of around 540 of the donors, high-throughput TCR beta sequencing was used to judge whether each TCR beta V gene segment behaved as functional or pseudogenic. Donor age, sex, ethnicity and CMV serostatus were collected together with the repertoire data. A later genetic analysis took genome-wide SNP genotypes for about three fifths of the 666 donors and used that subset as a discovery cohort. All discovery cohort repertoires had been generated on a single sequencing platform. Class I and class II HLA loci were covered by the typing at four-digit resolution. Typing coverage varied by locus: roughly 620-640 donors for A, B, C, DRB1 and DQB1; roughly 510 for DQA1; more than 600 for DPA1; 450 to 480 for DPB1. Because of strong linkage in the cohort, roughly five DR-DQ haplotypes were treated as single units for association and clustering. Across under 500 genotyped donors of the cohort, an average of about 240,000 unique TCR beta nucleotide sequences per donor were sequenced, and roughly a sixth of those sequences were non-productive.

The cohort consisted of 670 or so healthy bone marrow donors. Cohort members were all nominally healthy when sampled, although unrecorded immune exposures were likely present. The donor was CMV seropositive and belonged to the group of more than 250 seropositive cohort members. Each donor provided a peripheral blood sample, and peripheral blood mononuclear cells were used for TCR beta sequencing. Genomic DNA extraction from the blood cell samples was performed with the Qiagen DNeasy Blood Extraction Kit. Study-wide findings and limitations: A later genetic analysis associated a missense DCLRE1C variant with V-gene and J-gene trimming of TCR beta chains, and an independent cohort replicated the association. Correlated functional status among segregating V segments might reflect linkage disequilibrium, but an unknown experimental factor could not be ruled out. A further reported finding was that TCR beta sequences accurately predicted the HLA-A and HLA-B alleles for most subjects in the first cohort. Several of the top co-occurrence clusters appeared to be linked to parvovirus B19, influenza, CMV and Epstein-Barr virus, according to a later analysis. A later analysis found that TCR association rates varied across HLA loci, with DRB1 alleles showing the most associated TCRs and HLA-C alleles the fewest. Because HLA typing was unavailable for some donors at each locus, only the typed subset was used in association tests. Most TCR sequences were seen in very few donors, while some public TCRs were found in many individuals. The authors suggested that the approach could potentially be generalized to other disease states and immunological phenotypes. Some IMGT-functional V segments, including TRBV6-2 and TRBV6-3, could not be told apart with the 87-base-pair reads, so those segments were excluded. A few of the identified cytomegalovirus-associated TCR beta chains were confirmed in vitro to be specific for cytomegalovirus antigens. Compared with the approximately 600-donor mean, donors in an Asian-associated ancestry cluster had fewer N-insertions in productive TCRs, according to a later genetic analysis. A later analysis associated 16,951 TCR beta sequences with specific HLA alleles at a false discovery rate of 0.05. Some 16 rarely observed V segments, including chromosome 9 orphons, were excluded from the earlier analysis of approximately 600 of the donors because counts were too low. The study gave a list of 150 to 200 TCR beta chains associated with cytomegalovirus. A later analysis found that HLA-associated TCR beta chains were more clonally expanded and had lower generation probabilities than equally common non-associated chains. Cytomegalovirus status was reported to be diagnosed by the classifier with high specificity and sensitivity in both the original and validation cohorts. Broadly in line with IMGT annotations, most TCR beta V segments showed up in productive rearrangements about 87% or about 30% of the time in an earlier analysis of 587 of the donors. In a later analysis, most CMV-associated TCR beta chains were found to appear HLA-restricted, with HLA associations seemingly driven largely by CMV exposure. A cluster of highly shared sequence variants was judged likely to be a technical artifact of the sequencing pipeline. CMV serostatus was the only immune exposure information available for the cohort. Sequencing depth was assumed to be roughly uniform across donors in the presence/absence analyses, though that assumption may not hold. In this cohort, only TCR beta chains were sequenced, and detectable features were limited by the absence of alpha or paired-chain data. Strong co-occurrence of HLA alleles, especially DR and DQ, made assigning TCR associations to individual alleles difficult.

V lost 5 bases and J lost 4 bases, and the count of bases not matched to a germline gene is 8. The CDR3 goes from the cysteine to the phenylalanine over 17 residues. CDR3 DNA is the only sequence kept; it has 51 bases, read in frame from the first base. From a lookup of the germline V gene (reference sequence), CDR1 and CDR2 are SSHAT and FNYEAQ. Libraries were constructed by the immunoSEQ multiplex PCR assay. The multiplex PCR relied on a mix of 60 forward primers for TCR Vbeta segments and 13 reverse primers for TCR Jbeta segments. The CDR3 region of rearranged TCR beta genes was amplified from genomic DNA by a multiplex PCR assay. On the Illumina HiSeq System, the amplified TCR beta libraries were sequenced as 87-base-pair reads. The authors processed their data as follows. Across the 670 or so repertoires, a later analysis counted approximately 83 million unique TCR beta chains, 9.5 million to 13 million of which were shared by at least two donors. Raw reads were error-corrected and collapsed into unique sequences with a nearest-neighbor algorithm that merged closely related sequences to remove PCR and sequencing errors. To assign V, D and J gene segments, CDR3 sequences were aligned to IMGT reference sequences. For a sequence to be retained, a match of at least six nucleotides to both a V gene segment and a J gene segment was required. Rearrangements were called productive when the CDR3 lacked stop codons and stayed in frame with V and J; all others were non-productive. Following IMGT convention, CDR3 was defined as the stretch from the second conserved V-encoded cysteine to the conserved J-encoded phenylalanine. Sequences without an unambiguous match to a single V gene segment were excluded from the earlier analysis of several hundred of the donors. An earlier analysis of fewer than 750 of the donors classified V segments as functional when productive rearrangements were above 56.7% and as segregating when the standard deviation between donors was above 5%. A statistical classification framework was developed to diagnose cytomegalovirus status using the catalog of TCR beta chain sequences. In a later analysis, V and J genes were assigned by comparing TCR nucleotide sequences against IMGT/GENE-DB human TR gene sequences. The TCRdist pipeline was used in a later analysis to assign CDR3 sequences and most-parsimonious VDJ recombination scenarios. In a later analysis, each TCR beta chain was defined by its CDR3 amino acid sequence together with its V-gene family, and reads lacking a unique V-gene family were excluded. In a later analysis, a few hundred highly shared, low-generation-probability nucleotide sequences were removed to address suspected cross-contamination and a sequencing artifact. For each public chain, a later analysis derived a clonal expansion index from normalized ranks of inferred template counts within each repertoire. Generation probabilities in a later analysis came from a VDJ recombination model fitted to out-of-frame rearrangements, and those results were checked against IGoR. A later analysis scored TCR-TCR, TCR-HLA and TCR-CMV co-occurrence with hypergeometric tests, applying a repertoire-size bias correction to TCR pairs. False discovery rates were estimated in a later analysis by permuting HLA or CMV assignments 20 times. A later analysis grouped co-occurring TCRs with DBSCAN, adding TCRdist sequence similarity when clustering within HLA-allele-positive subsets. Repertoires with fewer than 30,000 or more than 120,000 public chains were left out of co-occurrence clustering, as were about 5 repertoires with anomalous nucleotide sharing. This immuneACCESS table, as held by TCRdb, lists in-frame sequences with V and J called but not all clones. Of the missing ones, under half trace to an unresolved V gene in checked studies; the others have no known cause. The DNA was the basis for D and trimming; V, J and clone size are from that table. A total of 100,000 or so clones appear in this sample, 82% of them only once. The ten largest clones take up 3% to 3.5% of the sample.

Worth noting for this clone: This clone's antigen is unknown. No base-level quality is on record; no much larger clone is a single base apart.

Material for sequencing was PBMCs. Recombination joined TRBV7-7 with TRBJ2-5; 15 of the junction bases match TRBD2. The source is a man aged 25 to 40 in good health and CMV-seropositive. The bases read TGTGCCAGCAGCCTCGGGACTAGCGGGAGGTCGGCAGAGACCCAGTACTTC. The resulting protein is CASSLGTSGRSAETQYF.